What follows are 23 T cell receptor beta chains derived from one specimen sequenced in a study of blood T cell repertoires in COVID-19. Sequencing used immunoSEQ multiplex PCR; TCRdb keeps in-frame clones, though not all of them. This sample yields more than 100,000 clones, of which 65% to 90% are seen a single time; 9.5% to 13% belongs to the top ten. The specimen was peripheral blood. The receptors stem from a man aged 80 or over with acute or convalescent COVID-19.

The V call is TRBV9, the J call TRBJ1-4; D uncertain. V lost 4 bases and J 14 bases, leaving 18 bases between the germline ends. The germline V gene has CDR1 SGDLS and CDR2 YYNGEE. This CDR3 has 13 amino acids. CDR3 in amino acids: CASSSPELPRLFF. CDR3 in DNA: TGTGCCAGCAGCTCCCCCGAGTTACCGAGGCTGTTTTTT.

This clone was counted a single time. The chain recombines TRBV3-1 (or the pseudogene TRBV3-2) with TRBJ1-2; 10 nucleotides agree with TRBD1. Losses at the gene ends were 3 bases for V and 1 base for J; bases not matched to a gene: 11. The CDR3 runs to 18 residues. CDR1 is LGHDT and CDR2 is YNNKEL in the germline V gene (reference sequence). The CDR3 loop reads CASSHHTGTGVVNYGYTF. CDR3 DNA: TGTGCCAGCAGCCATCATACAGGGACAGGGGTGGTTAACTATGGCTACACCTTC.

The chain couples TRBV14 to TRBJ1-6; 9 bases are shared with TRBD1. The V gene end was trimmed by 1 base and the J gene end by 10 bases; junction bases not matched to a gene: 5. The CDR3 covers 15 residues. Per the germline V gene, CDR1 is SGHDN and CDR2 is FVKESK. Here the CDR3 reads CASSQAWDRDSPLHF. CDR3 nucleotide sequence: TGTGCCAGCAGCCAAGCCTGGGACAGGGACTCACCCCTCCACTTT.

V and J are TRBV29-1 and TRBJ2-7; 8 nucleotides line up with TRBD1. Germline loops: CDR1 SQVTM, CDR2 ANQGSEA. Trimming at V came to 6 bases and at J to 4 bases, leaving 11 bases not matched to a gene. CDR3 length: 14 residues. Here the CDR3 DNA reads TGCAGCGTCGTCCCCGGGACAGGAAAATACGAGCAGTACTTC. As protein: CSVVPGTGKYEQYF.

This clone is a singleton in its sample. This chain connects TRBV6-5 to TRBJ1-2; D perhaps matches TRBD1 (6 bases). CDR1 and CDR2 from the germline V gene are MNHEY and SVGAGI. The CDR3 runs to 12 residues. V lost 3 bases to trimming and J lost 8 bases, with 10 bases between them. The CDR3 DNA reads TGTGCCAGCAGTTATTGGCAGGGGGGCTACACCTTC. The encoded protein is CASSYWQGGYTF.

Here the CDR3 DNA reads TGTGCCACCAGTGACACCGGGACAGGCACAGATACGCAGTATTTT. Translating it yields CATSDTGTGTDTQYF. The chain joins TRBV24-1 to TRBJ2-3; 7 nucleotides align to TRBD1. The germline CDR1 and CDR2 sequences are KGHDR and SFDVKD. The CDR3 is 15 residues long. V lost 4 bases and J lost 1; bases outside the gene matches: 4.

This rearrangement joins TRBV19 to TRBJ2-1; D is ambiguous. Germline CDR1 reads LNHDA; CDR2 reads SQIVND (reference sequence). V lost 3 bases, J lost 9 bases, and 18 bases lay in between. There are 15 residues in the CDR3. The CDR3 coding sequence is TGTGCCAGTAGTATGGCGTCGGAGTACATTGCTGAGCAGTTCTTC. Its translation is CASSMASEYIAEQFF. The full variable domain, with the rest looked up from reference TRBV19 and TRBJ2-1, is DGGITQSPKYLFRKEGQNVTLSCEQNLNHDAMYWYRQDPGQGLRLIYYSQIVNDFQKGDIAEGYSVSREKKESFPLTVTSAQKNPTAFYLCASSMASEYIAEQFFGPGTRLTVL.

This clone has only a few counts. The genes are TRBV6-6 and TRBJ1-1; maybe TRBD1 (5 bases). V lost 4 bases to trimming and J lost 3 bases, with 18 bases between them. Germline CDR1 is MNHNY and CDR2 is SVGAGI (reference sequence). The CDR3 runs to 16 residues. The CDR3 spells CASSSSRGKGYTEAFF. Written as DNA, the CDR3 is TGTGCCAGCAGTTCTTCCCGGGGGAAGGGGTACACTGAAGCTTTCTTT.

The J gene is TRBJ2-1, the V gene TRBV29-1; 7 bases line up with TRBD1. CDR1 SQVTM and CDR2 ANQGSEA come from the germline V gene. The CDR3 has 15 amino acids. Losses at the gene ends were 5 bases for V and 0 bases for J; bases not matched to a gene: 7. CDR3 nucleotide sequence: TGCAGCGTTCGACAGGGATCGGGCTCCTACAATGAGCAGTTCTTC. Its protein product is CSVRQGSGSYNEQFF.

V and J are TRBV19 and TRBJ2-3; 8 nucleotides line up with TRBD2. Germline V lookup: CDR1 LNHDA, CDR2 SQIVND (reference sequence). The CDR3 is made up of 16 amino acids. V gave up 3 bases and J gave up 5 bases; unmatched junction bases: 10. This CDR3 reads CASSMPGGEAGDTQYF. The CDR3 region has the DNA TGTGCCAGTAGTATGCCCGGGGGGGAGGCAGGAGATACGCAGTATTTT.

This rearrangement joins TRBV5-8 to TRBJ2-1, with a weak D call TRBD1 (5 bases). V lost 2 bases and J lost 2, with 11 bases in between. CDR3 length equals 15 residues. In germline, CDR1 is SGHTS, CDR2 YDEGEE. CDR3 amino acids: CASSFRELAYNEQFF. In DNA, the CDR3 is TGTGCCAGCAGCTTCAGGGAATTGGCCTACAATGAGCAGTTCTTC. Looking up the rest from reference TRBV5-8 and TRBJ2-1 gives the full variable domain: EAGVTQSPTHLIKTRGQQATLRCSPISGHTSVYWYQQALGLGLQFLLWYDEGEERNRGNFPPRFSGRQFPNYSSELNVNALELEDSALYLCASSFRELAYNEQFFGPGTRLTVL.

The rearrangement uses TRBV18 and TRBJ1-3, with TRBD1 matching over 7 bases. The CDR3 is 16 residues long. The trim removed 5 bases at V and 0 bases at J, leaving 7 bases unmatched. Germline-derived CDR1 and CDR2 are KGHSH and LQKENI. In DNA, the CDR3 is TGTGCCAGCTCATCCCGGACAGGTCGCTCTGGAAACACCATATATTTT. This sequence encodes CASSSRTGRSGNTIYF.

The chain joins TRBV6-5 to TRBJ1-6; no definite D call. The CDR3 spans 11 residues. Germline CDR1 reads MNHEY; CDR2 reads SVGAGI. V was shortened by 5 bases and J by 8 bases, with 4 bases between the two germline ends. DNA of the CDR3: TGTGCCAGCAGTCGAGATTCACCCCTCCACTTT. This sequence encodes CASSRDSPLHF.

V is TRBV5-6 and J is TRBJ2-5; possibly TRBD1 for D (5 bases). The CDR3 covers 15 residues. The germline V and J ends were trimmed by 6 bases and 2 bases, with 17 bases remaining between them. In germline, CDR1 is SGHDT, CDR2 YYEEEE. The chain's CDR3 is CASNLLGQIQETQYF. The CDR3 DNA reads TGTGCCAGCAATCTATTGGGGCAGATACAAGAGACCCAGTACTTC.

This chain joins TRBV29-1 and TRBJ1-1, with D unresolved. There are 15 residues in the CDR3. Trimming took off 4 bases at V and 5 bases at J, with 20 bases between the two ends. Looked up from germline, CDR1 is SQVTM and CDR2 is ANQGSEA. CDR3: CSVVAGRSLGTEAFF. The CDR3 coding sequence is TGCAGCGTTGTAGCGGGCAGGTCCTTAGGTACTGAAGCTTTCTTT.

The chain has TRBV9 and TRBJ1-2; 10 nucleotides line up with TRBD1. The CDR3 is made up of 14 amino acids. The V and J ends lost 0 bases and 7 bases, in that order; junction bases with no gene match: 3. Germline CDR1 is SGDLS and CDR2 is YYNGEE. In DNA, the CDR3 is TGTGCCAGCAGCGTAGATCGGACAGGGGGTGGCTACACCTTC. Its protein is CASSVDRTGGGYTF.

V and J are TRBV5-8 and TRBJ2-2; no clear D gene. The V end was cut by 0 bases, the J end by 3 bases, with 6 bases between. Germline V gene sequence: CDR1 SGHTS, CDR2 YDEGEE. CDR3 length: 14 amino acids. The CDR3 spells CASSLDRYTGELFF. CDR3 in DNA: TGTGCCAGCAGCTTGGACAGATACACCGGGGAGCTGTTTTTT.

V usage is TRBV19 and J usage is TRBJ2-2; TRBD2 matches 7 bases. V shed 5 bases, J shed 4 bases, and the junction held 7 bases outside the gene matches. Germline CDR1 is LNHDA and CDR2 is SQIVND (reference sequence). The CDR3 totals 15 residues. In DNA form, the CDR3 reads TGTGCCAGTAGTTCACGGACTAGTGTCACCGGGGAGCTGTTTTTT. This gives the protein CASSSRTSVTGELFF.

The chain links TRBV28 to TRBJ2-1; 8 bases are shared with TRBD2. The CDR3 runs 14 residues. The germline CDR1 and CDR2 sequences are MDHEN and SYDVKM. J lost 5 bases, V lost 6 bases, and 6 bases had no gene match. In nucleotides, the CDR3 is TGTGCCAGCAGCCCTGTAGCGGGAAACAATGAGCAGTTCTTC. It codes for CASSPVAGNNEQFF.

The CDR3 loop reads CASSQETRRDSPLHF. The CDR3 DNA follows: TGTGCCAGCAGCCAAGAGACCAGGCGGGATTCACCCCTCCACTTT. The chain links TRBV3-1 (or the pseudogene TRBV3-2) to TRBJ1-6; D gene uncertain. V was cut by 0 bases and J by 8 bases, with 11 bases left in between. CDR1 is LGHDT, CDR2 YNNKEL, per germline (reference sequence). The CDR3 has 15 amino acids.

In this sample, this clone turned up a few times. The CDR3 bases are TGTGCCAGCAGCCTCGGACAGTTCGGTGAGCAGTTCTTC. This codes for CASSLGQFGEQFF. V is TRBV5-4 and J is TRBJ2-1; weak D call: TRBD1 (6 bases). This CDR3 contains 13 residues. Germline V gene data show CDR1 as SGHNT and CDR2 as YYREEE (reference sequence). With 4 bases removed from V and 9 bases from J, the gap between germline ends came to 14 bases.

J is TRBJ2-3 and V is TRBV24-1, with 8 bases lining up with TRBD1. Germline assignment: CDR1 KGHDR and CDR2 SFDVKD. Losses at the gene ends were 9 bases for V and 5 bases for J; bases not matched to a gene: 6. The CDR3 length is 13 residues. CDR3 bases: TGTGCCACCGGGACAGGATCGTTAGATACGCAGTATTTT. Translating it yields CATGTGSLDTQYF.

The chain combines TRBV3-1 (or the pseudogene TRBV3-2) with TRBJ1-5; D is undetermined. V lost 0 bases and J 1 base, leaving 13 bases between the germline ends. The CDR3 is 17 residues long. CDR1 and CDR2 from the germline V gene are LGHDT and YNNKEL (reference sequence). The CDR3 here is CASSQDSPGRSNQPQHF. The CDR3, as DNA: TGTGCCAGCAGCCAAGATTCCCCGGGGAGGAGCAATCAGCCCCAGCATTTT.